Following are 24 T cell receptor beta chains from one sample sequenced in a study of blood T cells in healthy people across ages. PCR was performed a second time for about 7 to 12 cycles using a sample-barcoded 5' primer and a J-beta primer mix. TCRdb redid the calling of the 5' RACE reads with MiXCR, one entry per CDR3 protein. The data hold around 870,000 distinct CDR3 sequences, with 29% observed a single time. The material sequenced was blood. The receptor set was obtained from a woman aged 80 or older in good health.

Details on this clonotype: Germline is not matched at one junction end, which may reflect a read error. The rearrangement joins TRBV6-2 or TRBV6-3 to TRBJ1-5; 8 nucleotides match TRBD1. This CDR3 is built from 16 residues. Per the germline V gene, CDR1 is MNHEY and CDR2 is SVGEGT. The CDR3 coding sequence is TGTGCCAGCAGTTCACCATCCGGGACAGGTTTTCAGCCCCGGCATTTT. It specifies CASSSPSGTGFQPRHF.

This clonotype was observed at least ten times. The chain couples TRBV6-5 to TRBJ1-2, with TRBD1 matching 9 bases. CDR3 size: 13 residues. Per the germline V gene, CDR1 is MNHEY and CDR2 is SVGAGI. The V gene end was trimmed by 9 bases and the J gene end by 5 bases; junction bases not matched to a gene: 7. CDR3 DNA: TGTGCCAGTACAGGGGGCCGTTCTTATGGCTACACCTTC. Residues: CASTGGRSYGYTF.

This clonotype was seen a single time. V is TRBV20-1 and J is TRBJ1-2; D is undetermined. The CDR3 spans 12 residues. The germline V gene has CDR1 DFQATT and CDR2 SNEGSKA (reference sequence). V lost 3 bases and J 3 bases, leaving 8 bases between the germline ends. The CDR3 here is CSASEHHYGYTF. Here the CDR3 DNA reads TGCAGTGCTAGTGAGCATCACTATGGCTACACCTTC.

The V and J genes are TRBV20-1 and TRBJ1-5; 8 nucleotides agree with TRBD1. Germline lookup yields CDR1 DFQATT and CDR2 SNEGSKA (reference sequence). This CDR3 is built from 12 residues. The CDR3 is CRAATGEQPQHF. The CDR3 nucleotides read TGCAGGGCCGCGACAGGGGAACAGCCCCAGCATTTT.

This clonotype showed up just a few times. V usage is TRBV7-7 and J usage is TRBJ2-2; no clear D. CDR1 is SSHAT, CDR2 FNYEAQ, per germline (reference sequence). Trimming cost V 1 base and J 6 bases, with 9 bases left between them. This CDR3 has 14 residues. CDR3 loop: CASSLVLAPGELFF. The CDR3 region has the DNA TGTGCCAGCAGCTTAGTACTGGCGCCCGGGGAGCTGTTTTTT.

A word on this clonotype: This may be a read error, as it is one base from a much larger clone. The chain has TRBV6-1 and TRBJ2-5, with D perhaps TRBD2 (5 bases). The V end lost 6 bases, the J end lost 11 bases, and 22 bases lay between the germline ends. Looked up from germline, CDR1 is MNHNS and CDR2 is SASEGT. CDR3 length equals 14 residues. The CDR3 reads CASSLGLPYNEQYF. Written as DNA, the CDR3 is TGTGCCAGCAGCCTTGGACTCCCCTACAATGAGCAGTACTTC.

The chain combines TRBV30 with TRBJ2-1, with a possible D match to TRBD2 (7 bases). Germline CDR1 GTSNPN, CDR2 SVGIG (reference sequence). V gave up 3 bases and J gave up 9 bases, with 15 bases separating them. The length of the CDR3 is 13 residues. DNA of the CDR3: TGTGCCTGGAGCCCTGGACTAGGGGGTGAGCAGTTCTTC. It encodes CAWSPGLGGEQFF.

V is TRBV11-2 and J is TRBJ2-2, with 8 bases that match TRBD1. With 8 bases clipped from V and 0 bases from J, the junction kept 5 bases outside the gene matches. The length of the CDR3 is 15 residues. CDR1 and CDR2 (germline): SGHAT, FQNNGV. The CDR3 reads CASADRGANTGELFF. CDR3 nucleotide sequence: TGTGCCAGCGCTGACAGGGGCGCGAACACCGGGGAGCTGTTTTTT.

DNA for the CDR3: TGTGCCAGCAGCTCCGGGACAGGGAGATCGGGCTACACCTTC. This encodes CASSSGTGRSGYTF. V gene TRBV7-2 combines with J gene TRBJ1-2, with TRBD1 identical over 9 bases. This CDR3 has 14 amino acids. Per the germline V gene, CDR1 is SGHTA and CDR2 is FQGNSA. V lost 4 bases to trimming and J lost 8 bases; unmatched junction nucleotides: 8.

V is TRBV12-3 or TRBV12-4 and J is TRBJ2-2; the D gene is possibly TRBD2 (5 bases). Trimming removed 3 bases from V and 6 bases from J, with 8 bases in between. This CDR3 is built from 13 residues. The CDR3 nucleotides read TGTGCCAGCAGTTTCCCGGGATCCGGGGAGCTGTTTTTT. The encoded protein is CASSFPGSGELFF.

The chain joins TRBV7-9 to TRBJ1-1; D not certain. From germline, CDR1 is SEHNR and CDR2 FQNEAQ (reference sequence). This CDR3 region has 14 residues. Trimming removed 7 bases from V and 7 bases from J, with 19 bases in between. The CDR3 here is CASTWDGRPFEAFF. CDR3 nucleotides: TGTGCCAGCACTTGGGATGGGAGACCATTTGAAGCTTTCTTT.

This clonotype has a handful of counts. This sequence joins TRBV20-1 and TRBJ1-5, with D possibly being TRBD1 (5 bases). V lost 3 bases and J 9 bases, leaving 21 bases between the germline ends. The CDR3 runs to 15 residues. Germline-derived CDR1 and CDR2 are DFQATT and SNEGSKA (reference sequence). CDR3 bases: TGCAGTGCTAGGGGCCCGGACAAGGGTTTGTGGCCCCAGCATTTT. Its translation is CSARGPDKGLWPQHF.

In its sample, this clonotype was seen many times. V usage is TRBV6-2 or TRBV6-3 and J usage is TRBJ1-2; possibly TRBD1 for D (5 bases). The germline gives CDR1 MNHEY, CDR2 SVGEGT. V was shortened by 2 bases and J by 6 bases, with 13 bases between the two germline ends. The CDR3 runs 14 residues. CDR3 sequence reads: CASSYARGRHGYTF. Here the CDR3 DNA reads TGTGCCAGCAGTTACGCGAGGGGCCGGCATGGCTACACCTTC.

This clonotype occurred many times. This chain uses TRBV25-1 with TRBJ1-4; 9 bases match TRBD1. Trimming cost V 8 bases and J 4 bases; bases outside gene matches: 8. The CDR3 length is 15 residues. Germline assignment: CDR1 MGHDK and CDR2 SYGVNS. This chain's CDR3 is CASGPPGQGNEKLFF. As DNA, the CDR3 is TGTGCCAGCGGACCACCGGGACAGGGTAATGAAAAACTGTTTTTT.

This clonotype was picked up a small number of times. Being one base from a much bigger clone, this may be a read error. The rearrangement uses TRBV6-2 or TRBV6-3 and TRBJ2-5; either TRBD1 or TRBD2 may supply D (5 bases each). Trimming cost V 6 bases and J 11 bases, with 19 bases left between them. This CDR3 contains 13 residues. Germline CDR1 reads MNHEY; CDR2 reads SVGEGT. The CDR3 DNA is TGTGCCAGCAGCCGAAGGGACGACAATGAGCAGTACTTC. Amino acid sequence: CASSRRDDNEQYF.

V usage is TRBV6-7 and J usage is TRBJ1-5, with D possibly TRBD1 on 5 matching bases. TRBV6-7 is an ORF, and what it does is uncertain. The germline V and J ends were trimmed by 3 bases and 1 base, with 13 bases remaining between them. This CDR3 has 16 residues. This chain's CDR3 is CASSYYDSRSNQPQHF. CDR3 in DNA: TGTGCCAGCAGTTATTATGACAGTCGAAGCAATCAGCCCCAGCATTTT.

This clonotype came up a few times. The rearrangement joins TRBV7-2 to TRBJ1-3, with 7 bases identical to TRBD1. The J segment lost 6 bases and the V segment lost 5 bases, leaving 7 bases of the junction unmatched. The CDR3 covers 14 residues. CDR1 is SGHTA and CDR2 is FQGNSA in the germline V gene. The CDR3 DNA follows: TGTGCCAGCAGCCCCGGGACAGTTCTAAACACCATATATTTT. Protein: CASSPGTVLNTIYF.

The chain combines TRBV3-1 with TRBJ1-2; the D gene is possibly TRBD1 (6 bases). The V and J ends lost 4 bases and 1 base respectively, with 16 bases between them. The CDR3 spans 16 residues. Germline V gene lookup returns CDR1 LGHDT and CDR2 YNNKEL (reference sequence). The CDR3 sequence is CASSRGGKSFNYGYTF. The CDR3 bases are TGTGCCAGCAGCCGGGGGGGCAAGTCTTTTAACTATGGCTACACCTTC.

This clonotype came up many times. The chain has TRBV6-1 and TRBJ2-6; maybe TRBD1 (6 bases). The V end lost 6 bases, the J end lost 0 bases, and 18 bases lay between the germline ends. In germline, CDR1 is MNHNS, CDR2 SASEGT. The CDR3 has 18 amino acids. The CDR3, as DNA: TGTGCCAGCAGAAAACAGGGTGTTGGGTTCTCTGGGGCCAACGTCCTGACTTTC. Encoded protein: CASRKQGVGFSGANVLTF.

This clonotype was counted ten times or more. The CDR3 region is CSVDGQATNYGYTF. The CDR3, as DNA: TGCAGCGTAGACGGACAGGCCACTAACTATGGCTACACCTTC. The rearrangement uses TRBV29-1 and TRBJ1-2, with TRBD1 identical over 7 bases. Germline V gene lookup returns CDR1 SQVTM and CDR2 ANQGSEA. The CDR3 length is 14 residues. The V and J ends lost 6 bases and 0 bases, in that order; junction bases with no gene match: 7.

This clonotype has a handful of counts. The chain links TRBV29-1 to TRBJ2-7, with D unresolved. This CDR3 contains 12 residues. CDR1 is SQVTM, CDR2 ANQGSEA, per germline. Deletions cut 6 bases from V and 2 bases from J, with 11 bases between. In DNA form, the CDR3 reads TGCAGCGTGGCCGGGCGAACCTACGAGCAGTACTTC. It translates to CSVAGRTYEQYF.

CDR3 nucleotide sequence: TGTGCCAGCAGCTTAGCGGTGACAGGGGGGCCTGAAGCTTTCTTT. Protein product: CASSLAVTGGPEAFF. V and J are TRBV7-9 and TRBJ1-1; 9 nucleotides match TRBD1. Germline V gene data show CDR1 as SEHNR and CDR2 as FQNEAQ (reference sequence). CDR3 length: 15 amino acids. The J segment lost 6 bases and the V segment lost 0 bases, leaving 5 bases of the junction unmatched.

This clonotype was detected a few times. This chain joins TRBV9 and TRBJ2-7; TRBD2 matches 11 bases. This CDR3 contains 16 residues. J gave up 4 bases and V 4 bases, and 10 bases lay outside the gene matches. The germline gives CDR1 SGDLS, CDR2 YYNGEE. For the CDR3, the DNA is TGTGCCAGCAGCATATCGACTAGCGGGGAGGGTTACGAGCAGTACTTC. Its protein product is CASSISTSGEGYEQYF.

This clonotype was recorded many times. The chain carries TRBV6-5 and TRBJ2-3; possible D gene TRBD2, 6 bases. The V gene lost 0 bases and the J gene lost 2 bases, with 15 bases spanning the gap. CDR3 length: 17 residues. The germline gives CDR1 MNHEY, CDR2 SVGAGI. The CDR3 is CASSYSRRRGPTDTQYF. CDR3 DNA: TGTGCCAGCAGTTACTCGAGGAGGCGGGGACCCACAGATACGCAGTATTTT.